A single sample gave rise to the 25 T cell receptor beta chains below, sequenced in a study of CD8+ T cells in alopecia areata. Following extraction, RNA underwent reverse transcription to cDNA, which served as the sequencing template. Sequencing was performed with immunoSEQ multiplex PCR; in TCRdb, only in-frame clones are kept and a portion is missing. The top ten hold approximately 1% of the sample, which has about 140,000 clones, approximately 50% seen once. Sequencing used CD4+ T cells sorted from blood, obtained at week 0. These receptors were obtained from a human donor with alopecia areata.

This clone came up a few times. The chain employs TRBV11-2 and TRBJ2-6, with 7 nucleotides matching TRBD1. V shed 5 bases, J shed 2 bases, and the junction held 9 bases outside the gene matches. CDR3 length: 17 amino acids. Per the germline V gene, CDR1 is SGHAT and CDR2 is FQNNGV. Written as DNA, the CDR3 is TGTGCCAGCAGCCAACCCCTAGGGGGCGCTGGGGCCAACGTCCTGACTTTC. Translating gives CASSQPLGGAGANVLTF.

This clone appeared a few times. V is TRBV6-5 and J is TRBJ2-7, with 10 bases fitting TRBD2. Losses at the gene ends were 5 bases for V and 2 bases for J; bases not matched to a gene: 3. The CDR3 runs to 14 residues. Germline V gene data show CDR1 as MNHEY and CDR2 as SVGAGI. CDR3 sequence: CASSRSGRTYEQYF. The CDR3 DNA follows: TGTGCCAGCAGTCGTAGCGGGAGGACCTACGAGCAGTACTTC.

This sequence joins TRBV6-5 and TRBJ2-7; D remains ambiguous. Trimming left V 6 bases short and J 4 bases short, with 10 bases between. The CDR3 extends over 12 amino acids. Germline CDR1 MNHEY, CDR2 SVGAGI. The CDR3 region is CASSHTNYEQYF. CDR3 DNA sequence: TGTGCCAGCAGCCACACTAATTACGAGCAGTACTTC.

There are a few counts of this clone. The gene calls are TRBV7-2 and TRBJ2-7; the D gene could be TRBD1 or TRBD2 (5 bases each). Germline V CDR1 and CDR2: SGHTA, FQGNSA. This CDR3 has 14 amino acids. Trimming cost V 0 bases and J 3 bases, with 9 bases left between them. CDR3 DNA sequence: TGTGCCAGCAGCTTAGCGTGGGGGAACTACGAGCAGTACTTC. This encodes CASSLAWGNYEQYF.

The chain combines TRBV9 with TRBJ2-3; no reliable D call. This CDR3 is 14 amino acids long. V was clipped by 0 bases and J by 6 bases, with 11 bases between them. Germline-derived CDR1 and CDR2 are SGDLS and YYNGEE. This CDR3 reads CASSVGPIGDTQYF. CDR3 DNA: TGTGCCAGCAGCGTAGGGCCGATAGGGGATACGCAGTATTTT.

This rearrangement joins TRBV5-1 to TRBJ1-2; 9 bases agree with TRBD1. CDR3 length: 15 amino acids. V was pared by 5 bases and J by 1 base, with 6 bases of the junction left unmatched. From germline, CDR1 is SGHRS and CDR2 YFSETQ. CDR3 bases: TGCGCCAGCAGGCCCGGGACAGGGAGTAACTATGGCTACACCTTC. Protein: CASRPGTGSNYGYTF.

The chain recombines TRBV30 with TRBJ2-1, with 11 bases that match TRBD2. CDR1 and CDR2 (germline): GTSNPN, SVGIG (reference sequence). V was pared by 0 bases and J by 8 bases, with 9 bases of the junction left unmatched. This CDR3 spans 16 amino acids. DNA for the CDR3: TGTGCCTGGAGTGTACGACTAGCGGGAAGACGGGATGAGCAGTTCTTC. Protein: CAWSVRLAGRRDEQFF.

This clone was counted a few times. This rearrangement joins TRBV7-2 to TRBJ1-4; D perhaps matches TRBD1 (5 bases). CDR3 size: 13 residues. Deletions cut 5 bases from V and 8 bases from J, with 12 bases between. Germline-derived CDR1 and CDR2 are SGHTA and FQGNSA. For the CDR3, the DNA is TGTGCCAGCAGCCCCCGGGGCGGCGAAAAACTGTTTTTT. Residues: CASSPRGGEKLFF.

V is TRBV5-1 and J is TRBJ2-1; D remains ambiguous. The CDR3 has 11 amino acids. Germline assignment: CDR1 SGHRS and CDR2 YFSETQ. Trimming pared 1 base from V and 10 bases from J, leaving 6 bases between. In nucleotides, the CDR3 is TGCGCCAGCAGCTTGAACGTAGAGCAGTTCTTC. Its translation: CASSLNVEQFF.

The genes are TRBV29-1 and TRBJ2-7; 7 bases map to TRBD1. J gave up 3 bases and V 7 bases, and 9 bases lay outside the gene matches. CDR3 length: 13 amino acids. Germline CDR1 and CDR2: SQVTM and ANQGSEA. The chain's CDR3 is CSAGRQGIYEQYF. CDR3 sequence (DNA): TGCAGCGCCGGTCGACAGGGAATCTACGAGCAGTACTTC.

This chain uses TRBV29-1 with TRBJ1-1; maybe TRBD1 (6 bases). Per germline, CDR1 SQVTM and CDR2 ANQGSEA. V was cut by 4 bases and J by 5 bases, with 14 bases left in between. The length of the CDR3 is 13 residues. The DNA of the CDR3 is TGCAGCGTTGGACAGGCCAGAGGTACTGAAGCTTTCTTT. Translated, it gives CSVGQARGTEAFF.

This clone turned up a few times. The gene calls are TRBV5-4 and TRBJ2-1; 9 bases map to TRBD1. The V and J ends lost 5 bases and 7 bases, in that order; junction bases with no gene match: 4. The CDR3 spans 13 residues. Germline-derived CDR1 and CDR2 are SGHNT and YYREEE (reference sequence). The DNA for the CDR3 is TGTGCCAGCAGGCCCGGACAGGGGAATGAGCAGTTCTTC. This codes for CASRPGQGNEQFF.

This chain joins TRBV30 and TRBJ1-1; D is perhaps TRBD1 (5 bases). Germline V gives CDR1 GTSNPN, CDR2 SVGIG (reference sequence). Deletions cut 8 bases from V and 7 bases from J, with 17 bases between. The CDR3 covers 12 residues. The CDR3 loop is CAVGFGGGEAFF. In DNA form, the CDR3 reads TGTGCCGTGGGGTTTGGGGGAGGTGAAGCTTTCTTT. Full variable domain (outside the CDR3, taken from reference TRBV30 and TRBJ1-1): SQTIHQWPATLVQPVGSPLSLECTVEGTSNPNLYWYRQAAGRGLQLLFYSVGIGQISSEVPQNLSASRPQDRQFILSSKKLLLSDSGFYLCAVGFGGGEAFFGQGTRLTVV.

This sequence joins TRBV2 and TRBJ2-1, with 7 nucleotides matching TRBD2. The J segment lost 5 bases and the V segment lost 8 bases, leaving 9 bases of the junction unmatched. CDR1 and CDR2 (germline): SNHLY, FYNNEI. The CDR3 contains 14 residues. In nucleotides, the CDR3 is TGTGCCAGCGGGAGCGGGACTCTCAACAATGAGCAGTTCTTC. Translation: CASGSGTLNNEQFF.

Here the CDR3 DNA reads TGTGCCAGCAGTTTACCTGGGGGGACCTACGAGCAGTACTTC. Protein sequence: CASSLPGGTYEQYF. The rearrangement joins TRBV6-6 to TRBJ2-7; D may be TRBD2 (6 bases). This CDR3 comprises 14 residues. Trimming shortened V by 4 bases and J by 2 bases, and 12 bases separated the two germline ends. Germline V gives CDR1 MNHNY, CDR2 SVGAGI (reference sequence).

This sequence joins TRBV29-1 and TRBJ2-3; weak D call: TRBD2 (6 bases). CDR1 and CDR2 (germline): SQVTM, ANQGSEA. V lost 2 bases to trimming and J lost 4 bases, with 13 bases between them. The CDR3 runs 14 residues. CDR3 loop: CSVEPGLQSDTQYF. CDR3 bases: TGCAGCGTTGAACCGGGACTTCAGTCAGATACGCAGTATTTT.

This clone turned up a few times. This rearrangement joins TRBV29-1 to TRBJ1-1, with 8 nucleotides matching TRBD1. J was trimmed by 3 bases and V by 4 bases; bases with no gene match: 4. Germline V lookup: CDR1 SQVTM, CDR2 ANQGSEA. The CDR3 length is 13 residues. The CDR3 spells CSVARGRDTEAFF. CDR3 coding DNA: TGCAGCGTTGCCAGGGGGCGGGACACTGAAGCTTTCTTT.

The chain is built from TRBV7-9 and TRBJ2-3; D is unclear. Germline CDR1 reads SEHNR; CDR2 reads FQNEAQ (reference sequence). With 5 bases removed from V and 4 bases from J, the gap between germline ends came to 10 bases. This CDR3 is built from 13 residues. CDR3 sequence: CASSHGPPDTQYF. The DNA of the CDR3 is TGTGCCAGCAGCCACGGGCCTCCAGATACGCAGTATTTT.

This chain connects TRBV5-1 to TRBJ2-5; 7 positions match TRBD1. CDR1 and CDR2 (germline): SGHRS, YFSETQ. V shed 3 bases, J shed 3 bases, and the junction held 5 bases outside the gene matches. CDR3 size: 14 residues. CDR3 sequence (DNA): TGCGCCAGCAGCTCGAGTACAGGGGAAGAGACCCAGTACTTC. Its protein is CASSSSTGEETQYF.

The chain recombines TRBV2 with TRBJ1-2; 7 positions match TRBD1. This CDR3 is 18 amino acids long. Germline assignment: CDR1 SNHLY and CDR2 FYNNEI. V was clipped by 5 bases and J by 4 bases; unmatched bases: 19. The CDR3 DNA sequence: TGTGCCAGCAGTCAGGGGGGATCGTCCCGCGGGGTCCTCTATGGCTACACCTTC. This gives the protein CASSQGGSSRGVLYGYTF.

This chain joins TRBV13 and TRBJ1-1; TRBD1 might be the D (6 bases). This CDR3 contains 15 residues. From germline, CDR1 is PRHDT and CDR2 FYEKMQ (reference sequence). Trimming took 5 bases from V and 4 from J, leaving 17 bases between them. CDR3 amino acids: CASSPQGRRGTEAFF. The CDR3 DNA reads TGTGCCAGCAGCCCTCAGGGGCGGAGGGGCACTGAAGCTTTCTTT.

The chain has TRBV23-1 and TRBJ2-4; D possibly matches TRBD1 or TRBD2 (5 bases each). TRBV23-1 is an open reading frame whose function is uncertain. V lost 1 base and J lost 1, with 11 bases in between. This CDR3 comprises 16 residues. CDR3 sequence reads: CASSQWFEGAKNIQYF. As DNA, the CDR3 is TGCGCCAGCAGTCAATGGTTCGAGGGGGCCAAAAACATTCAGTACTTC.

The V gene is TRBV7-9, the J gene TRBJ2-5; D is unclear. V was cut by 5 bases and J by 4 bases, with 11 bases left in between. Germline lookup yields CDR1 SEHNR and CDR2 FQNEAQ (reference sequence). The CDR3 extends over 13 amino acids. The CDR3 sequence: CASSRQTPETQYF. CDR3 DNA: TGTGCCAGCAGCAGACAAACCCCAGAGACCCAGTACTTC.

The chain has TRBV4-2 and TRBJ1-4, with D perhaps matching TRBD1 (6 bases). CDR3 length: 14 amino acids. V gave up 6 bases and J gave up 8 bases, with 16 bases separating them. Per germline, CDR1 LGHNA and CDR2 YNFKEQ. The chain's CDR3 is CASRKIDRNEKLFF. The CDR3, as DNA: TGTGCCAGCAGGAAGATTGACAGGAACGAAAAACTGTTTTTT.

The chain has TRBV15 and TRBJ2-7; D might be TRBD1 or TRBD2, each matching 5 bases. V lost 1 base and J lost 2, with 6 bases in between. Germline CDR1 and CDR2: LNHNV and YYDKDF (reference sequence). The CDR3 runs to 13 residues. The CDR3 nucleotides are TGTGCCACCAGCAGAGGGGGGACCTACGAGCAGTACTTC. It codes for CATSRGGTYEQYF.